This passage covers 21 T cell receptor beta chains from one sample sequenced in a study of monozygotic twins with inflammatory bowel disease. TCRdb processed the 5' RACE reads again and assigns one entry to each CDR3 protein, with no DNA. This sample's table reports 400,000 to 500,000 distinct CDR3 sequences. The sample comprised blood. The source is a human donor with ulcerative colitis or Crohn's disease, or a healthy co-twin of an affected twin (not recorded which).

This sequence joins TRBV20-1 and TRBJ2-3; TCRdb gives TRBD1 as the D gene, but with no DNA this cannot be confirmed. The CDR3 loop spans 15 amino acids. Germline V lookup: CDR1 DFQATT, CDR2 SNEGSKA (reference sequence). CDR3 protein: CSARSPEGVTDTQYF.

CDR3 residues: CASSLEVASSYNEQFF. The chain couples TRBV5-1 to TRBJ2-1. Germline CDR1 SGHRS, CDR2 YFSETQ. This CDR3 comprises 16 residues. Drawing the rest from reference TRBV5-1 and TRBJ2-1, the complete variable domain is KAGVTQTPRYLIKTRGQQVTLSCSPISGHRSVSWYQQTPGQGLQFLFEYFSETQRNKGNFPGRFSGRQFSNSRSEMNVSTLELGDSALYLCASSLEVASSYNEQFFGPGTRLTVL.

The gene calls are TRBV5-5 and TRBJ1-6; with no DNA, the TCRdb D assignment of TRBD1 cannot be verified. The CDR3 length is 16 residues. Germline V gene data show CDR1 as SGHKS and CDR2 as YYEKEE (reference sequence). CDR3 in amino acids: CASAPRLGPANSPLHF.

The V and J genes are TRBV24-1 and TRBJ2-3. From germline, CDR1 is KGHDR and CDR2 SFDVKD. The CDR3 has 12 amino acids. CDR3 loop: CATSAGTDTQYF.

V is TRBV7-3 and J is TRBJ2-6; TCRdb picks TRBD1, but there is no DNA to check that call. Germline V lookup: CDR1 SGHTA, CDR2 FQGTGA. CDR3 size: 18 residues. The CDR3 sequence: CASSLQPGGLSGANVLTF.

The chain is built from TRBV30 and TRBJ2-7; TCRdb's assignment of TRBD1 cannot be checked, as there is no DNA. Germline CDR1 GTSNPN, CDR2 SVGIG (reference sequence). There are 14 residues in the CDR3. The CDR3 loop is CACHRGPISTEQYF. Using reference TRBV30 and TRBJ2-7 for the parts outside the CDR3, the full variable domain is SQTIHQWPATLVQPVGSPLSLECTVEGTSNPNLYWYRQAAGRGLQLLFYSVGIGQISSEVPQNLSASRPQDRQFILSSKKLLLSDSGFYLCACHRGPISTEQYFGPGTRLTVT.

V is TRBV9 and J is TRBJ1-4; the D call of TRBD1 rests on TCRdb alone, since no DNA is present to check it. Germline V gene sequence: CDR1 SGDLS, CDR2 YYNGEE. CDR3 length: 12 amino acids. The CDR3 region is CASSVPGEKLFF.

CDR3 loop: CASSIDSGETQYF. The rearrangement joins TRBV5-1 to TRBJ2-5; without DNA, the TCRdb call of TRBD2 cannot be checked. This CDR3 spans 13 amino acids. Germline lookup yields CDR1 SGHRS and CDR2 YFSETQ.

V and J are TRBV19 and TRBJ1-5. Germline V gene lookup returns CDR1 LNHDA and CDR2 SQIVND (reference sequence). The CDR3 has 14 amino acids. CDR3 sequence: CASSTDTSNQPQHF.

This sequence joins TRBV20-1 and TRBJ1-1. This CDR3 spans 13 amino acids. Germline CDR1 DFQATT, CDR2 SNEGSKA (reference sequence). The CDR3 loop reads CSARDGRNTEAFF.

V is TRBV3-1 and J is TRBJ2-7. The germline V gene has CDR1 LGHDT and CDR2 YNNKEL (reference sequence). The CDR3 loop spans 13 amino acids. CDR3 amino acids: CASSQDGGRRQYF.

This chain links TRBV5-1 with TRBJ1-2; TCRdb gives TRBD1 as the D gene, but with no DNA this cannot be confirmed. CDR3 length: 15 amino acids. Per germline, CDR1 SGHRS and CDR2 YFSETQ. The chain's CDR3 is CASSSRQGGVYGYTF.

V is TRBV7-2 and J is TRBJ2-7; checking the TCRdb D call of TRBD1 is not possible without DNA. This CDR3 region has 16 residues. Germline V gene data show CDR1 as SGHTA and CDR2 as FQGNSA. CDR3 region: CASSLKPGQVYYEQYF.

The CDR3 is CASSSLDRGNSPLHF. The V call is TRBV9, the J call TRBJ1-6; lacking DNA, the TRBD1 call made by TCRdb goes unchecked. The CDR3 runs 15 residues. The germline V gene has CDR1 SGDLS and CDR2 YYNGEE.

The V call is TRBV7-9, the J call TRBJ2-1; TCRdb lists TRBD1, though no DNA is available to test this call. This CDR3 is built from 14 residues. CDR1 SEHNR and CDR2 FQNEAQ come from the germline V gene (reference sequence). This CDR3 reads CASSGGPSYNEQFF.

The genes are TRBV5-1 and TRBJ2-7; TCRdb names TRBD1, which stays unverified in the absence of DNA. This CDR3 is 13 amino acids long. Germline loops: CDR1 SGHRS, CDR2 YFSETQ. CDR3 protein: CASSFYQGDEQYF.

V usage is TRBV6-1 and J usage is TRBJ1-5; the TCRdb call, TRBD1, lacks DNA for checking. From germline, CDR1 is MNHNS and CDR2 SASEGT. This CDR3 has 18 amino acids. Here the CDR3 reads CASSRFSLPGTVNQPQHF.

J is TRBJ2-5 and V is TRBV24-1; with no DNA, the TCRdb D assignment of TRBD1 cannot be verified. The CDR3 length is 18 residues. Germline assignment: CDR1 KGHDR and CDR2 SFDVKD. CDR3 sequence: CATSDPAGNLKNQETQYF.

The genes are TRBV5-4 and TRBJ1-5; absent DNA, TCRdb's TRBD1 call cannot be checked. The CDR3 is 19 amino acids. Germline V gene lookup returns CDR1 SGHNT and CDR2 YYREEE (reference sequence). CDR3 protein: CASSSLTSPGEYSNQPQHF.

The chain is built from TRBV28 and TRBJ2-7; TCRdb calls TRBD2, which cannot be checked without DNA. CDR3 size: 14 residues. Germline CDR1 MDHEN, CDR2 SYDVKM. This CDR3 reads CASRTGIVNYEQYF.

V gene TRBV5-5 combines with J gene TRBJ2-7; TCRdb gives TRBD2 as the D gene, but with no DNA this cannot be confirmed. This CDR3 is built from 16 residues. Germline V CDR1 and CDR2: SGHKS, YYEKEE (reference sequence). CDR3 residues: CASSLSASGRLYEQYF.